These T cell receptor beta chains were read from a single sample in a study of early T cells in non-severe SARS-CoV-2 infection. TCRdb reprocessed the 5' RACE reads with MiXCR, giving one entry per CDR3 protein. The sample consists of 70,000 to 95,000 distinct CDR3 sequences, under 15% of them appearing once. Input material: whole blood. These receptor sequences come from an adult who was a healthcare worker with PCR-confirmed SARS-CoV-2 infection or an uninfected control (not recorded which). Both conserved end residues are part of each CDR3. Each record gives: J gene, clone size, V gene, D gene, CDR3 protein, CDR3 DNA. The D gene is left open where the match is weak. For some rows the clone size is stated as once, few or many, or as a class when expanded; others skip it.

j_gene: TRBJ1-4; abundance: -; v_gene: TRBV12-3/TRBV12-4; d_gene: -; CDR3aa: CASSREGQREKLFF; CDR3nt: TGTGCCAGCAGCCGTGAGGGACAACGTGAAAAACTGTTTTTT
j_gene: TRBJ2-2; abundance: -; v_gene: TRBV20-1; d_gene: TRBD2; CDR3aa: CSARDHRTSEAGELFF; CDR3nt: TGCAGTGCTAGAGACCACCGGACTAGCGAGGCCGGGGAGCTGTTTTTT
j_gene: TRBJ1-3; abundance: few; v_gene: TRBV7-8; d_gene: -; CDR3aa: CASSLTGGSGNTIYF; CDR3nt: TGTGCCAGCAGCTTAACGGGGGGTAGTGGAAACACCATATATTTT
j_gene: TRBJ2-1; abundance: few; v_gene: TRBV29-1; d_gene: TRBD2; CDR3aa: CSYPSAGGPNEQFF; CDR3nt: TGCAGCTACCCTTCGGCGGGGGGGCCTAATGAGCAGTTCTTC
j_gene: TRBJ2-1; abundance: many; v_gene: TRBV7-9; d_gene: TRBD2; CDR3aa: CASSPLGGSSYNEQFF; CDR3nt: TGTGCCAGCAGCCCCCTCGGGGGGAGCTCCTACAATGAGCAGTTCTTC
j_gene: TRBJ1-5; abundance: -; v_gene: TRBV6-1; d_gene: TRBD1; CDR3aa: CASSTIRQGYQPQHF; CDR3nt: TGTGCCAGCAGTACTATAAGACAGGGATATCAGCCCCAGCATTTT
j_gene: TRBJ1-5; abundance: -; v_gene: TRBV6-2/TRBV6-3; d_gene: TRBD1; CDR3aa: CASSLQGDNQPQHF; CDR3nt: TGTGCCAGCAGTTTGCAGGGGGACAATCAGCCCCAGCATTTT
j_gene: TRBJ1-2; abundance: -; v_gene: TRBV12-3/TRBV12-4; d_gene: TRBD1; CDR3aa: CASSLRPGGHGYTF; CDR3nt: TGTGCCAGCAGTTTACGGCCAGGGGGCCATGGCTACACCTTC
j_gene: TRBJ1-1; abundance: few; v_gene: TRBV18; d_gene: -; CDR3aa: CASSPDSMIGDTEAFF; CDR3nt: TGTGCCAGCTCACCGGACAGCATGATAGGGGACACTGAAGCTTTCTTT
j_gene: TRBJ2-2; abundance: -; v_gene: TRBV9; d_gene: -; CDR3aa: CASSVTPSVGELFF; CDR3nt: TGTGCCAGCAGCGTCACCCCTTCCGTCGGGGAGCTGTTTTTT
j_gene: TRBJ1-2; abundance: many; v_gene: TRBV12-3/TRBV12-4; d_gene: -; CDR3aa: CASSFERGYGYTF; CDR3nt: TGTGCCAGCAGTTTTGAAAGGGGCTATGGCTACACCTTC
j_gene: TRBJ1-2; abundance: -; v_gene: TRBV7-6; d_gene: -; CDR3aa: CASSLGPYYGYTF; CDR3nt: TGTGCCAGCAGCTTAGGCCCCTACTATGGCTACACCTTC
j_gene: TRBJ1-2; abundance: few; v_gene: TRBV6-1; d_gene: -; CDR3aa: CATGGNYGYTF; CDR3nt: TGTGCCACCGGCGGGAACTATGGCTACACCTTC
j_gene: TRBJ2-5; abundance: many; v_gene: TRBV5-1; d_gene: -; CDR3aa: CASSQGGNRQETQYF; CDR3nt: TGCGCCAGCAGCCAAGGGGGAAACCGCCAAGAGACCCAGTACTTC
j_gene: TRBJ2-1; abundance: few; v_gene: TRBV5-5; d_gene: -; CDR3aa: CASSWGPASNEQFF; CDR3nt: TGTGCCAGCAGCTGGGGACCCGCGAGCAATGAGCAGTTCTTC
j_gene: TRBJ2-2; abundance: few; v_gene: TRBV5-1; d_gene: -; CDR3aa: CASRPGQNTGELFF; CDR3nt: TGCGCCAGCCGACCGGGACAGAACACCGGGGAGCTGTTTTTT
j_gene: TRBJ2-5; abundance: -; v_gene: TRBV5-4; d_gene: -; CDR3aa: CASRIDDSSETQYF; CDR3nt: TGTGCCAGCAGAATTGACGACTCGTCAGAGACCCAGTACTTC
j_gene: TRBJ1-1; abundance: -; v_gene: TRBV11-2; d_gene: TRBD1; CDR3aa: CASSLGGTGRTEAFF; CDR3nt: TGTGCCAGCAGCTTAGGGGGGACAGGGCGGACTGAAGCTTTCTTT
j_gene: TRBJ1-2; abundance: -; v_gene: TRBV20-1; d_gene: -; CDR3aa: CSARQWANYGYTF; CDR3nt: TGCAGTGCTAGACAGTGGGCGAACTATGGCTACACCTTC
j_gene: TRBJ2-6; abundance: few; v_gene: TRBV5-1; d_gene: TRBD1; CDR3aa: CASSPTGGSAGANVLTF; CDR3nt: TGCGCCAGCAGCCCGACAGGGGGTTCGGCTGGGGCCAACGTCCTGACTTTC
j_gene: TRBJ2-3; abundance: -; v_gene: TRBV21-1; d_gene: -; CDR3aa: CASMPRTDTQYF; CDR3nt: TGTGCCAGCATGCCAAGAACAGATACGCAGTATTTT
j_gene: TRBJ2-4; abundance: many; v_gene: TRBV20-1; d_gene: -; CDR3aa: CSARDYQTRAKNIQYF; CDR3nt: TGCAGTGCTAGAGATTACCAGACGCGAGCCAAAAACATTCAGTACTTC
j_gene: TRBJ1-1; abundance: few; v_gene: TRBV29-1; d_gene: -; CDR3aa: CSYYWQQNTEAFF; CDR3nt: TGCAGCTACTACTGGCAACAGAACACTGAAGCTTTCTTT